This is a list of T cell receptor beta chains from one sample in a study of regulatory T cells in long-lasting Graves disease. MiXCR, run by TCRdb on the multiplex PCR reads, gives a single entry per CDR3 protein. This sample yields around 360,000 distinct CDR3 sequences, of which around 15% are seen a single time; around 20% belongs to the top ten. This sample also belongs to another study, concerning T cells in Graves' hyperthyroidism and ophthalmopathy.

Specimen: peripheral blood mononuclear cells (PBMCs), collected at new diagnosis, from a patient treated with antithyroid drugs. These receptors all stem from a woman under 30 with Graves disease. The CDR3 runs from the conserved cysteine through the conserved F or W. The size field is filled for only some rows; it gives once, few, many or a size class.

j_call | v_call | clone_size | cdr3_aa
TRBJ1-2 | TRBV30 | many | CAFLWQGENYGYTF
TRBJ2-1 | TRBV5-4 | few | CASRGETTSSYNEQFF
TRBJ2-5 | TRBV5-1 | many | CASSLTTPQETQYF
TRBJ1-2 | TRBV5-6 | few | CASSFGTFNYGYTF
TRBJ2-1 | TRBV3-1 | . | CASSRGQDISYNEQFF
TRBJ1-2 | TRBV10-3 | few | CAISTGGHGYTF
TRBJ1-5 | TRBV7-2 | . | CASSPIGGPNQPQHF
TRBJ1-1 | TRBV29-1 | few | CSGTSGAEAFF
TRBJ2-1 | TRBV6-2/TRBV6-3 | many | CASSTGPYNEQFF
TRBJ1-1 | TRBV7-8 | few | CASSLGSTVLGTEAFF
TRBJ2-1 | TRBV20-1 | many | CSALLAGDNEQFF
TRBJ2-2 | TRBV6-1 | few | CATETWGLAEMNTGELFF
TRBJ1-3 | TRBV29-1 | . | CSVDGGDTIYF
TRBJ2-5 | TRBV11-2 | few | CASSLAGKETQYF
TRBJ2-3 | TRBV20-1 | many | CSTVDRGTDTQYF
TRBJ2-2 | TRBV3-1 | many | CASSQGGTSYVGELFF
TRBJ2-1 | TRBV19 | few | CASSLEVFSSYNEQFF
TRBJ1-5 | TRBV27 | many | CASSPGYNQPQHF
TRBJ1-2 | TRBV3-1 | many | CASSQDGAGGPAYGYTF
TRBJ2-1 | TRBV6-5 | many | CASSYVPGSYNEQFF
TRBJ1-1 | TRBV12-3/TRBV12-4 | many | CASSLVGANTEAFF
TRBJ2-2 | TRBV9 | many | CASSVSGANTGELFF
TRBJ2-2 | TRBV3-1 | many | CASSQVNTGELFF
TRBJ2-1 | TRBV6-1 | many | CASSTTYNEQFF
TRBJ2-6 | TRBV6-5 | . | CASGLRGGTGANVLTF
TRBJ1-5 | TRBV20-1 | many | CSARVPGYSNQPQHF
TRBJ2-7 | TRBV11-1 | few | CASSGLGLAGAYEQYF
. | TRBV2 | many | CASSGGLAAPIETQYF
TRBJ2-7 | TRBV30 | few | CARSGTAYEQYF
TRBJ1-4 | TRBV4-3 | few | CASSRQGATNEKLFF
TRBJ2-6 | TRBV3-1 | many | CASSQRGGANVLTF
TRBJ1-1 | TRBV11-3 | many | CASSSLGWTEAFF
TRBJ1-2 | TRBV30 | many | CAWSAYSYGYTF
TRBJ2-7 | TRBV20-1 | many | CSARWGGTYEQYF
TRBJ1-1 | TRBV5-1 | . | CASSYDWNTEALF
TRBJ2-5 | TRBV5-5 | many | CASSPEGTQETQYF
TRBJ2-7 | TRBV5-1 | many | CASSSGVTSASYEQYF
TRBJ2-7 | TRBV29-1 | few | CSVGSGSSEQYF
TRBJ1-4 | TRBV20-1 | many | CSAREGATNEKLFF
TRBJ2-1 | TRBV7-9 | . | CASSLGGVTVTRQFF
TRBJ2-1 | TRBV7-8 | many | CASSLKGESSYNEQFF
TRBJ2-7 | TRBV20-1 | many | CSASPSHEQYF
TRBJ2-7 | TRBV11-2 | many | CASSLGSGTGSYEQYF